This TCR beta chain was identified in a study of T cells in Graves' hyperthyroidism and ophthalmopathy. J was trimmed by 3 bases and V by 0 bases; bases with no gene match: 8. CDR3 length equals 17 residues. Germline lookup yields CDR1 LGHDT and CDR2 YNNKEL (reference sequence). Amplified TCR beta CDR3 regions derived from RNA transcripts. The TCR CDR3 first-round RT-PCR relied on the HTBI primer set. One entry per CDR3 protein results from TCRdb running MiXCR on the multiplex PCR reads. The sample lists around 690,000 distinct CDR3 sequences; 15% to 20% were seen once. The chain employs TRBV3-1 and TRBJ2-3; TRBD2 matches at 8 bases. Sequencing was carried out using blood. This receptor was identified in a man between 50 and 59 years old with Graves' hyperthyroidism. CDR3 sequence: CASSQDPSGRRTDTQYF. CDR3 DNA: TGTGCCAGCAGCCAAGATCCCAGCGGGAGAAGGACAGATACGCAGTATTTT.